This T cell receptor (beta chain) was captured in a study of human T cells and chemical hapten exposure. Study-level findings and limits: TCRs whose frequency exceeded 1 in 1000 remained the same following DPC sensitization.

RNA extraction used unfractionated whole blood as the source of total RNA. V was shortened by 0 bases and J by 0 bases, with 6 bases between the two germline ends. CDR1 GTSNPN and CDR2 SVGIG come from the germline V gene (reference sequence). The CDR3 has 14 amino acids. Unique molecular identifiers were attached to individual cDNA molecules within the library. Authors' processing steps: Sequenced samples showed a median of around 93,000 TCRs each, with counts running from about 20,000 to 690,000. TCRdb independently ran MiXCR on the 5' RACE reads; one entry per CDR3 protein. V and J calls and clone size were set by TCRdb, not the authors. Altogether under 150,000 distinct CDR3 sequences are present, approximately 19% being singletons, with the ten largest covering around 3%. Points on this clonotype: What it recognizes is unknown.

The chain joins TRBV30 to TRBJ1-3; D is undetermined. The sequence was obtained from a human donor in good health. The CDR3 DNA reads TGTGCCTGGAGTGTACGGAGCTCTGGAAACACCATATATTTT. Translated: CAWSVRSSGNTIYF.